Following are 29 T cell receptor beta chains from one sample sequenced in a study of shared T cell receptors in the human thymus. Sequencing was performed with immunoSEQ multiplex PCR; in TCRdb, only in-frame clones are kept and a portion is missing. The repertoire holds roughly 550,000 clones, approximately 80% seen once, with about 0.012% in the top ten. The same specimen was also included in a second study, on human thymus T cells.

The sample consisted of thymocytes. These receptors originate from a boy under three years old with a congenital heart defect.

The chain combines TRBV7-6 with TRBJ2-1, with 7 bases matching TRBD2. Trimming at V came to 1 base and at J to 2 bases, leaving 11 bases not matched to a gene. There are 18 residues in the CDR3. Germline CDR1 is SGHVS and CDR2 is FNYEAQ. Here the CDR3 reads CASSLGAWREPPYNEQFF. DNA for the CDR3: TGTGCCAGCAGCTTAGGTGCTTGGCGGGAGCCCCCCTACAATGAGCAGTTCTTC.

The CDR3 DNA sequence: TGTGCCAGCAGTCTACCCCTGGGACAGCCGAACACTGAAGCTTTCTTT. This codes for CASSLPLGQPNTEAFF. V usage is TRBV28 and J usage is TRBJ1-1, with 7 bases that match TRBD1. The CDR3 totals 16 residues. V lost 5 bases to trimming and J lost 1 base; unmatched junction nucleotides: 10. The V gene's germline CDR1 is MDHEN and CDR2 SYDVKM.

The chain employs TRBV28 and TRBJ1-5, with a weak D call TRBD1 (6 bases). The CDR3 sequence is 17 residues long. V lost 5 bases to trimming and J lost 0 bases, with 17 bases between them. Germline lookup yields CDR1 MDHEN and CDR2 SYDVKM. CDR3 region: CASSPPKQGNSNQPQHF. CDR3 coding DNA: TGTGCCAGCAGTCCTCCAAAACAGGGAAATAGCAATCAGCCCCAGCATTTT.

This chain links TRBV30 with TRBJ1-5; perhaps TRBD1 as D (5 bases). V dropped 4 bases and J dropped 2 bases, with 12 bases sitting between them. CDR3 length equals 14 residues. Germline V gene sequence: CDR1 GTSNPN, CDR2 SVGIG (reference sequence). CDR3: CAWTGHSGNQPQHF. CDR3 coding DNA: TGTGCCTGGACAGGGCATTCGGGCAATCAGCCCCAGCATTTT.

V gene TRBV12-2 combines with J gene TRBJ2-7; TRBD1, the D gene given by the table, was not confirmed from the DNA. TRBV12-2 is a pseudogene locus. The CDR3 is 16 amino acids. CDR3: CASRLVSGQGTPEQYF. In nucleotides, the CDR3 is TGTGCAAGTCGCTTAGTATCGGGACAGGGGACCCCTGAGCAGTACTTC.

This clone turned up a few times. The V gene is TRBV28, the J gene TRBJ2-1, with TRBD2 matching over 11 bases. The CDR3 is 17 amino acids. Germline V CDR1 and CDR2: MDHEN, SYDVKM. The V and J ends lost 7 bases and 7 bases, in that order; junction bases with no gene match: 15. As DNA, the CDR3 is TGTGCCAGCACCCCAGCAAAACTAGCGGGAGCGACAAATGAGCAGTTCTTC. This gives the protein CASTPAKLAGATNEQFF.

The rearrangement uses TRBV14 and TRBJ2-2, with 7 bases matching TRBD2. The CDR3 runs 21 residues. V shed 0 bases and J 1 base; nucleotides not matched to a gene: 17. Per germline, CDR1 SGHDN and CDR2 FVKESK. The DNA for the CDR3 is TGTGCCAGCAGCCAAGAATTCCCCAATCCTGAGGGGAGGGGGAACACCGGGGAGCTGTTTTTT. Amino acids: CASSQEFPNPEGRGNTGELFF.

V gene TRBV7-2 combines with J gene TRBJ2-1, with TRBD2 matching over 7 bases. Germline V CDR1 and CDR2: SGHTA, FQGNSA. Unmatched junction bases numbered 9, after V lost 2 bases and J lost 8 bases. This CDR3 spans 15 amino acids. CDR3 amino acids: CASSLMWEGPYEQFF. CDR3 in DNA: TGTGCCAGCAGCTTAATGTGGGAGGGCCCCTATGAGCAGTTCTTC.

This clone was seen once. The gene calls are TRBV29-1 and TRBJ1-1, with a tentative D call TRBD1 (5 bases). Trimming took off 2 bases at V and 5 bases at J, with 21 bases between the two ends. Germline V gene data show CDR1 as SQVTM and CDR2 as ANQGSEA. The CDR3 loop spans 16 amino acids. The CDR3 DNA reads as TGCAGCGTTGAAAATAGGGCAGGGCTGGGAGGAACTGAAGCTTTCTTT. It specifies CSVENRAGLGGTEAFF.

This sequence joins TRBV5-1 and TRBJ2-5; the match to TRBD2 covers 9 bases. V shed 10 bases, J shed 0 bases, and the junction held 19 bases outside the gene matches. Germline loops: CDR1 SGHRS, CDR2 YFSETQ. This CDR3 contains 18 residues. The CDR3 nucleotides read TGCGCCCTCTTCCTTCCAGAGGCCCTAGCGGGGCACCAAGAGACCCAGTACTTC. Residues: CALFLPEALAGHQETQYF.

This clone showed up just a few times. CDR3 sequence: CASSQEEPPQGRRNTEAFF. The CDR3 nucleotides are TGTGCCAGCAGCCAAGAAGAGCCCCCACAGGGAAGGAGGAACACTGAAGCTTTCTTT. The V gene is TRBV14, the J gene TRBJ1-1; weak D call: TRBD1 (6 bases). The CDR3 is 19 residues long. From germline, CDR1 is SGHDN and CDR2 FVKESK. The ends were cut back, 0 bases at V and 1 base at J, with 21 bases in the middle.

The V call is TRBV7-7, the J call TRBJ2-1; the match to TRBD2 covers 12 bases. Germline values: CDR1 SSHAT, CDR2 FNYEAQ (reference sequence). After removal of 5 bases from V and 5 bases from J, the junction contained 4 bases not matched to a gene. The CDR3 sequence is 15 residues long. The CDR3 nucleotides read TGTGCCAGCAGCCCTGGACTAGCGGGACACAATGAGCAGTTCTTC. Its translation is CASSPGLAGHNEQFF.

The rearrangement uses TRBV30 and TRBJ2-7; 8 bases align to TRBD2. The V gene's germline CDR1 is GTSNPN and CDR2 SVGIG (reference sequence). The ends lost 0 bases at V and 2 bases at J; junction bases unmatched: 3. This CDR3 has 14 residues. DNA of the CDR3: TGTGCCTGGAGTGTGTTTAGCGGGACCTACGAGCAGTACTTC. Its translation is CAWSVFSGTYEQYF. Complete variable domain (other parts from reference TRBV30 and TRBJ2-7): SQTIHQWPATLVQPVGSPLSLECTVEGTSNPNLYWYRQAAGRGLQLLFYSVGIGQISSEVPQNLSASRPQDRQFILSSKKLLLSDSGFYLCAWSVFSGTYEQYFGPGTRLTVT.

The V call is TRBV12-2, the J call TRBJ1-2; TRBD1, the D gene given by the table, was not confirmed from the DNA. TRBV12-2 is labeled a pseudogene. There are 16 residues in the CDR3. DNA of the CDR3: TGTGCAAGTCGCTTAGCGAGGGACAGGGGGAGCTATGGCTACACCTTC. Amino acids: CASRLARDRGSYGYTF.

The CDR3: CASSPNKAGVEAFF. The CDR3 region has the DNA TGTGCCAGCAGTCCAAACAAAGCCGGGGTAGAAGCTTTCTTT. The chain is built from TRBV5-4 and TRBJ1-1; no clear D. Trimming stripped 5 bases from V and 8 bases from J, with 19 bases between. CDR1 is SGHNT, CDR2 YYREEE, per germline (reference sequence). This CDR3 is 14 amino acids long. The full variable domain, with the rest looked up from reference TRBV5-4 and TRBJ1-1, is ETGVTQSPTHLIKTRGQQVTLRCSSQSGHNTVSWYQQALGQGPQFIFQYYREEENGRGNFPPRFSGLQFPNYSSELNVNALELDDSALYLCASSPNKAGVEAFFGQGTRLTVV.

The chain couples TRBV4-3 to TRBJ2-7; TRBD1 aligns across 8 bases. In germline, CDR1 is LGHNA, CDR2 YSLEER. With V trimmed by 3 bases and J by 2 bases, 9 bases remained unmatched. The CDR3 is made up of 16 amino acids. The CDR3: CASSQRPGTGPYEQYF. CDR3 coding DNA: TGCGCCAGCAGCCAGAGACCCGGGACAGGTCCCTACGAGCAGTACTTC.

In DNA, the CDR3 is TGCGCCAGCAGCAGAAGACACACAGATACGCAGTATTTT. This codes for CASSRRHTDTQYF. The V and J genes are TRBV4-1 and TRBJ2-3; D is ambiguous. CDR3 length: 13 amino acids. V was shortened by 5 bases and J by 2 bases, with 8 bases between the two germline ends. CDR1 and CDR2 (germline): MGHRA, YSYEKL.

The chain uses TRBV28 and TRBJ1-1; D not resolved. The germline V and J ends were trimmed by 6 bases and 1 base, with 12 bases remaining between them. Per germline, CDR1 MDHEN and CDR2 SYDVKM. The CDR3 has 14 amino acids. CDR3 amino acids: CASSRTDWNTEAFF. Here the CDR3 DNA reads TGTGCCAGCAGCCGGACGGACTGGAACACTGAAGCTTTCTTT.

The gene calls are TRBV10-2 and TRBJ2-2, with TRBD2 matching 10 bases. CDR1 and CDR2 (germline): WSHSY, SAAADI. The CDR3 has 16 residues. J was trimmed by 0 bases and V by 3 bases; bases with no gene match: 1. In DNA form, the CDR3 reads TGCGCCAGCAGTGACACTAGCGGGACGAACACCGGGGAGCTGTTTTTT. Its protein is CASSDTSGTNTGELFF.

The gene calls are TRBV27 and TRBJ1-1; TRBD1 matches at 7 bases. Germline CDR1 MNHEY, CDR2 SMNVEV (reference sequence). The CDR3 contains 14 residues. V lost 5 bases to trimming and J lost 7 bases; unmatched junction nucleotides: 10. CDR3 bases: TGTGCCAGCAGTCCCATGACAGGGATGGTTGAAGCTTTCTTT. Protein product: CASSPMTGMVEAFF.

The rearrangement uses TRBV15 and TRBJ2-7; D gene unclear. The CDR3 is 15 amino acids. CDR1 is LNHNV and CDR2 is YYDKDF in the germline V gene (reference sequence). With 5 bases removed from V and 0 bases from J, the gap between germline ends came to 14 bases. The CDR3 region has the DNA TGTGCCACCAGCCCCCCCCTAAGTAGCTCCTACGAGCAGTACTTC. It yields the protein CATSPPLSSSYEQYF.

The chain employs TRBV2 and TRBJ2-3; TRBD2 might be the D (6 bases). The CDR3 is made up of 16 amino acids. CDR1 is SNHLY and CDR2 is FYNNEI in the germline V gene. The germline V and J ends were trimmed by 3 bases and 2 bases, with 15 bases remaining between them. The CDR3 DNA reads TGTGCCAGCAGTGAGGAGGGACCGCCGACCACAGATACGCAGTATTTT. The encoded protein is CASSEEGPPTTDTQYF.

The chain carries TRBV15 and TRBJ2-1; TRBD2 agrees at 8 bases. CDR1 and CDR2 (germline): LNHNV, YYDKDF (reference sequence). V trimming: 0 bases; J trimming: 9 bases; junction bases outside the gene matches: 10. The CDR3 has 16 residues. The CDR3 reads CATSRDKAGGIGEQFF. The CDR3, as DNA: TGTGCCACCAGCAGAGATAAGGCGGGGGGAATAGGTGAGCAGTTCTTC.

The genes are TRBV4-2 and TRBJ2-7; the D gene is possibly TRBD1 (6 bases). This CDR3 is 14 amino acids long. The V and J ends lost 2 bases and 2 bases respectively, with 10 bases between them. Per germline, CDR1 LGHNA and CDR2 YNFKEQ. For the CDR3, the DNA is TGTGCCAGCAGCCAACTGCCAGGGGCCTACGAGCAGTACTTC. It codes for CASSQLPGAYEQYF.

This chain uses TRBV19 with TRBJ1-3; D ambiguous. V lost 3 bases, J lost 4 bases, and 10 bases lay in between. Germline V gene lookup returns CDR1 LNHDA and CDR2 SQIVND (reference sequence). CDR3 length: 14 amino acids. The CDR3 sequence: CASSMMEAGNTIYF. The CDR3 DNA reads TGTGCCAGTAGTATGATGGAAGCGGGAAACACCATATATTTT.

This sequence joins TRBV2 and TRBJ1-2; 7 bases agree with TRBD1. With V trimmed by 4 bases and J by 0 bases, 5 bases remained unmatched. This CDR3 spans 15 amino acids. Germline V gene lookup returns CDR1 SNHLY and CDR2 FYNNEI. The CDR3 spells CASSGQGRANYGYTF. Written as DNA, the CDR3 is TGTGCCAGCAGTGGACAGGGAAGAGCTAACTATGGCTACACCTTC.

The chain employs TRBV11-3 and TRBJ2-2; weak D call: TRBD1 (5 bases). Trimming left V 5 bases short and J 3 bases short, with 13 bases between. Per germline, CDR1 SGHNT and CDR2 YENEEA. This CDR3 is 15 amino acids long. This CDR3 reads CASSPEGHYTGELFF. DNA of the CDR3: TGTGCCAGCAGCCCCGAAGGACATTACACCGGGGAGCTGTTTTTT.

The rearrangement links TRBV7-9 to TRBJ1-3; 7 nucleotides match TRBD1. This CDR3 has 18 residues. Trimming took 5 bases from V and 0 from J; bases not matched to a gene: 13. CDR1 is SEHNR and CDR2 is FQNEAQ in the germline V gene (reference sequence). CDR3 DNA sequence: TGTGCCAGCAGCGTTAGGGGACAGAAATACGCCTCTGGAAACACCATATATTTT. It translates to CASSVRGQKYASGNTIYF.

This chain links TRBV7-6 with TRBJ2-7, with 12 bases aligning to TRBD2. The junction had 19 bases not matched to a gene; V was cut back by 5 bases and J by 2 bases. The CDR3 has 20 amino acids. From germline, CDR1 is SGHVS and CDR2 FNYEAQ. The CDR3 sequence: CASSARQWTSGIHTTYEQYF. The DNA of the CDR3 is TGTGCCAGCAGCGCTAGACAATGGACTAGCGGGATCCATACAACCTACGAGCAGTACTTC.